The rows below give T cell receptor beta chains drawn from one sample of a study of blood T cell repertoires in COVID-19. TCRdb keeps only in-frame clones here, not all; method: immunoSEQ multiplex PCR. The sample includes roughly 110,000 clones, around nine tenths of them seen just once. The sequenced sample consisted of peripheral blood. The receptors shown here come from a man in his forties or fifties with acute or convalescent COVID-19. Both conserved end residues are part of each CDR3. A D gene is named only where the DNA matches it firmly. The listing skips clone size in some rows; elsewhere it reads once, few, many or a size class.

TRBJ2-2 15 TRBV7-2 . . TGTGCCAGCAGCATACATAATTCGAACACCGGGGAGCTGTTTTTT CASSIHNSNTGELFF
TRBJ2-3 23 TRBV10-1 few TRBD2 TGCGCCAGCGGACCCGTAACTACTAATACCGGGACTAGCGGGAGGGCCCACACAGATACGCAGTATTTT CASGPVTTNTGTSGRAHTDTQYF
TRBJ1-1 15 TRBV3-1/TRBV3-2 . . TGTGCCAGCAGTCCCGTCCGGGGGGCGAGCACTGAAGCTTTCTTT CASSPVRGASTEAFF
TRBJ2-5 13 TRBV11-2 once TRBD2 TGTGCCAGCAGCTGGACTAGCACAGAGACCCAGTACTTC CASSWTSTETQYF
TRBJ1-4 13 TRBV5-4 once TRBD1 TGTGCCAGCTCGGACAGGAGGGATGAAAAACTGTTTTTT CASSDRRDEKLFF
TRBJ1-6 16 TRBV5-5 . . TGTGCCAGCAGCTCCGGGGGGGGGCCCGGATGGTCACCCCTCCACTTT CASSSGGGPGWSPLHF
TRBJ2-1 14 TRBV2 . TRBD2 TGTGCCAGCAGTGTCGGGACTAGCGGGAGGAGGCAGTTCTTC CASSVGTSGRRQFF
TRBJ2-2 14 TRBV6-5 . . TGTGCCAGCAGCCCCTCTCTTGAGACCGGGGAGCTGTTTTTT CASSPSLETGELFF
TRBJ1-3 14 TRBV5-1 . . TGCGCCAGCAGCTTAACAGGCTCTGGAAACACCATATATTTT CASSLTGSGNTIYF
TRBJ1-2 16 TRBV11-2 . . TGTGCCAGCAGCTCGGGGGTGGGCAGGGCAAAAGGCGGCTACACCTTC CASSSGVGRAKGGYTF
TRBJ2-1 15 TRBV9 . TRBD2 TGTGCCAGCAGCGTATCGGGGACTAGCGGCAATGAGCAGTTCTTC CASSVSGTSGNEQFF
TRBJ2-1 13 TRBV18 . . TGTGCCAGCTCACCGACTAGTAACAATGAGCAGTTCTTC CASSPTSNNEQFF
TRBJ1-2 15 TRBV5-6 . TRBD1 TGTGCCAGCAGCTCTCCGGGACAGGGGTCTCGTGGCTACACCTTC CASSSPGQGSRGYTF
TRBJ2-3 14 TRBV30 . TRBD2 TGTGCCTGGATGGGACTAGTCACGTCCGATACGCAGTATTTT CAWMGLVTSDTQYF
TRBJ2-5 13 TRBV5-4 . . TGTGCCAGCAGCTTGGTGGCGGGACAGACCCAGTACTTC CASSLVAGQTQYF
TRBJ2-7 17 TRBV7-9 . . TGTGCCAGCAGCTTATGGAGCTGGGGGGGCCCGGGGAACGAGCAGTACTTC CASSLWSWGGPGNEQYF
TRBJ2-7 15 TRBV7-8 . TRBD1 TGTGCCAGCAGCCGCAGCCGGGACAGACCCTACGAGCAGTACTTC CASSRSRDRPYEQYF
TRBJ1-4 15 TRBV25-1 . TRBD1 TGTGCCAGCAGTTGGACACAGGGGGCTAATGAAAAACTGTTTTTT CASSWTQGANEKLFF
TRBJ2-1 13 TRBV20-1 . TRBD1 TGCAGTGCTACTGACAGGGGGCTAGGGGAGCAGTTCTTC CSATDRGLGEQFF
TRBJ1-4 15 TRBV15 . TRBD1 TGTGCCACCAGCAGAGATCTAAGGGGGCATGAAAAACTGTTTTTT CATSRDLRGHEKLFF
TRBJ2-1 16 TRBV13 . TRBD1 TGTGCCAGCAGCTTCCCGGGACAGGTATTAAACAATGAGCAGTTCTTC CASSFPGQVLNNEQFF
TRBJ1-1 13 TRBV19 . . TGTGCCAGTAGTGCCGACAGTAACACTGAAGCTTTCTTT CASSADSNTEAFF
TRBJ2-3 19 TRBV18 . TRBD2 TGTGCCAGCTCACCCGGATTCGGGGGGACGACCCCGAACACAGATACGCAGTATTTT CASSPGFGGTTPNTDTQYF
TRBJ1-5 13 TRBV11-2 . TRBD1 TGTGCCAGCAGTCCAGGGGGCTGGCAGCCCCAGCATTTT CASSPGGWQPQHF
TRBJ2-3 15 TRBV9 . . TGTGCCAGCAGCCCCTTTGGGAGTCTGGTAGATACGCAGTATTTT CASSPFGSLVDTQYF
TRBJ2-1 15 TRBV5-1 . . TGCGCCAGCAGCATCCGGGACTTCTCTCACAATGAGCAGTTCTTC CASSIRDFSHNEQFF
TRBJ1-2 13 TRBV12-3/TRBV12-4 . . TGTGCCAGCAGTTTTGCTAGAGGGATTGGCTACACCTTC CASSFARGIGYTF
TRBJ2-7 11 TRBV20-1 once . TGCAGTGCAACTCCCCTTTACGAGCAGTACTTC CSATPLYEQYF
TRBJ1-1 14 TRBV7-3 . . TGTGCCAGCAGCTTAAATACCTATAGCACTGAAGCTTTCTTT CASSLNTYSTEAFF
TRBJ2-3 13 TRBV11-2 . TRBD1 TGTGCCAGCAGCCGACAGGGGTCAGATACGCAGTATTTT CASSRQGSDTQYF
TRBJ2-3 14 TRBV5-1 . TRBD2 TGCGCCAGCAGTTTGAGCGGGAGTATGCGGACGCAGTATTTT CASSLSGSMRTQYF
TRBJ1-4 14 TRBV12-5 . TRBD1 TGTGCTAGTGGGCCGACAGGGACTAATGAAAAACTGTTTTTT CASGPTGTNEKLFF
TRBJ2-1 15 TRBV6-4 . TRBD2 TGTGCCAGCAGTGACTCTAGCGGGGGGGCCAATGAGCAGTTCTTC CASSDSSGGANEQFF